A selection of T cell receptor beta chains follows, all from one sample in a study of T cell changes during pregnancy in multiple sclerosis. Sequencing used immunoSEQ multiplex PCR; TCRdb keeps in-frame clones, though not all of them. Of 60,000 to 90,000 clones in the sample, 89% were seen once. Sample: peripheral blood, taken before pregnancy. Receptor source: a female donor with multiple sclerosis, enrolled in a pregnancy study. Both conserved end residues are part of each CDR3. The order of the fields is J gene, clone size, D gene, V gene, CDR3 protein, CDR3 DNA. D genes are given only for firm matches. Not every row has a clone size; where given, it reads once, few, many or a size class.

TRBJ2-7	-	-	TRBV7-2	CASSPSRARVGYEQYF	TGTGCCAGCAGCCCCAGTCGGGCCAGGGTCGGCTACGAGCAGTACTTC
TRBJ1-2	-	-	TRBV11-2	CASSLSGRAGYTF	TGTGCCAGCAGCTTATCCGGCAGGGCCGGCTACACCTTC
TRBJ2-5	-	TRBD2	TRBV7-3	CASSPTSGQETQYF	TGTGCCAGCAGCCCCACTAGCGGTCAAGAGACCCAGTACTTC
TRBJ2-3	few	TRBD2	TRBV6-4	CASSDSTSGGSAQYF	TGTGCCAGCAGTGACTCGACTAGCGGGGGGAGTGCGCAGTATTTT
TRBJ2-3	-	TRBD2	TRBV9	CASSVESGEDTQYF	TGTGCCAGCAGCGTAGAGAGCGGGGAAGATACGCAGTATTTT
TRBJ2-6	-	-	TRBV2	CASSEIVGANVLTF	TGTGCCAGCAGTGAAATAGTGGGGGCCAACGTCCTGACTTTC
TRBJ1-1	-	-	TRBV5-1	CASTYQGGLNTEAFF	TGCGCCAGCACCTATCAGGGAGGGTTGAACACTGAAGCTTTCTTT
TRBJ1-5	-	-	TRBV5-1	CASSFSGMGPNQPQHF	TGCGCCAGCAGCTTTTCCGGGATGGGTCCCAATCAGCCCCAGCATTTT
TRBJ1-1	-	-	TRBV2	CASLQQMNTEAFF	TGTGCCAGCCTACAACAGATGAACACTGAAGCTTTCTTT
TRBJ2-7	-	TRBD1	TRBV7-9	CASSQRGRSIQYF	TGTGCCAGCAGCCAAAGGGGGCGATCGATACAGTACTTC
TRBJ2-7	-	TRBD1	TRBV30	CAWSVGTGSYEQYF	TGTGCCTGGAGTGTCGGGACAGGGAGCTACGAGCAGTACTTC
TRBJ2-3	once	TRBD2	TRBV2	CASSEPGGGTDTQYF	TGTGCCAGCAGTGAACCGGGGGGAGGCACAGATACGCAGTATTTT
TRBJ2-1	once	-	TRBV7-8	CASRPLRDNSYNEQFF	TGTGCCAGCAGACCATTACGGGACAACTCTTACAATGAGCAGTTCTTC
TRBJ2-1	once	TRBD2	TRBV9	CASSEGWGSGVYNEQFF	TGTGCCAGCAGCGAGGGATGGGGTAGCGGGGTTTACAATGAGCAGTTCTTC
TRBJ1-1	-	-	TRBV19	CASRTYQGGTEAFF	TGTGCCAGTCGGACATACCAAGGGGGTACTGAAGCTTTCTTT
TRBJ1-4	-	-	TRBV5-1	CASSLGYGRGNEKLFF	TGCGCCAGCAGCTTGGGTTATGGCAGGGGAAATGAAAAACTGTTTTTT
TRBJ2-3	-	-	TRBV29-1	CSVQGVGTDTQYF	TGCAGCGTGCAGGGTGTAGGCACAGATACGCAGTATTTT
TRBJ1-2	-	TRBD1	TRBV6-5	CASSFSTGANYGYTF	TGTGCCAGCAGTTTCTCGACAGGGGCAAACTATGGCTACACCTTC
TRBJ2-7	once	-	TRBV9	CASSVAWGEFYEQYF	TGTGCCAGCAGCGTAGCCTGGGGGGAATTCTACGAGCAGTACTTC
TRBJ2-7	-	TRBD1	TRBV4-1	CASSPRTGASEQYF	TGCGCCAGCAGCCCCCGGACAGGGGCGAGCGAGCAGTACTTC
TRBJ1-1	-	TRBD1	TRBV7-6	CASSTWTGENTEAFF	TGTGCCAGCAGCACCTGGACAGGGGAGAACACTGAAGCTTTCTTT
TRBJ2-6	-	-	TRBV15	CATSRGFGVYGRGVGANVLTF	TGTGCCACCAGCAGAGGATTTGGGGTCTACGGCAGGGGGGTAGGGGCCAACGTCCTGACTTTC
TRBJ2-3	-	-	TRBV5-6	CASSLAGVIMDTQYF	TGTGCCAGCAGCTTGGCCGGGGTGATTATGGATACGCAGTATTTT
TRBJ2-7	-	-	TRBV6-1	CASSWDFPNPYEQYF	TGTGCCAGCAGCTGGGACTTCCCAAACCCCTACGAGCAGTACTTC
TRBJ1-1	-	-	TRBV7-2	CASSLYGGGTEAFF	TGTGCCAGCAGCTTATATGGGGGGGGGACTGAAGCTTTCTTT
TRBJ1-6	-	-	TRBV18	CASSPLPRSSYNSPLHF	TGTGCCAGCTCACCATTGCCAAGGAGCTCCTATAATTCACCCCTCCACTTT
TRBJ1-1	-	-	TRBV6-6	CASSSQENTEAFF	TGTGCCAGCAGTTCACAGGAGAACACTGAAGCTTTCTTT
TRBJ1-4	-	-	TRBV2	CASSDRIIQGSEKLFF	TGTGCCAGCAGTGACAGGATAATACAGGGTAGCGAAAAACTGTTTTTT
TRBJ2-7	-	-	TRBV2	CASMRVRGEQYF	TGTGCCAGCATGAGGGTTCGGGGGGAGCAGTACTTC
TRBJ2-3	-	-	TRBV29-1	CSGDWGVDTQYF	TGCAGCGGGGACTGGGGGGTAGATACGCAGTATTTT
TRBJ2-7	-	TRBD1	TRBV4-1	CASSPSGQGYEQYF	TGCGCCAGCAGCCCCTCGGGACAGGGATACGAGCAGTACTTC
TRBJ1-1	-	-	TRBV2	CASRSQVNTEAFF	TGTGCCAGCAGATCGCAGGTGAACACTGAAGCTTTCTTT
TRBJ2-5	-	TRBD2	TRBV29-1	CSVEWGGEETQYF	TGCAGCGTTGAGTGGGGAGGGGAAGAGACCCAGTACTTC
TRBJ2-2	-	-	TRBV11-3	CASSLGTITGSQLFF	TGTGCCAGCAGCTTAGGGACAATTACAGGGTCTCAGCTGTTTTTT
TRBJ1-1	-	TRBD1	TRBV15	CATSKGDRGNTEAFF	TGTGCCACCAGCAAAGGGGACAGGGGGAACACTGAAGCTTTCTTT
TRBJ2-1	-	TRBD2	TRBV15	CATSRVKGLVNWNEQFF	TGTGCCACCAGCAGAGTTAAGGGACTAGTTAATTGGAATGAGCAGTTCTTC
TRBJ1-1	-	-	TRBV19	CASSIRGDGEAFF	TGTGCCAGTAGTATCCGGGGTGATGGTGAAGCTTTCTTT
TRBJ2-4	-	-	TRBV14	CASSQAGRAKNIQYF	TGTGCCAGCAGCCAAGCGGGTAGGGCCAAAAACATTCAGTACTTC
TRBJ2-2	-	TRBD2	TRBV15	CATSRDLGGAYTGELFF	TGTGCCACCAGCAGAGACCTCGGGGGGGCCTATACCGGGGAGCTGTTTTTT
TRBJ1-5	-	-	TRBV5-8	CASSLVTGSHLRPQPQHF	TGTGCCAGCAGCTTGGTTACAGGGTCCCACCTTCGTCCTCAGCCCCAGCATTTT
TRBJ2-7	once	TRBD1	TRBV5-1	CASSLGAGTGTYEQYF	TGCGCCAGCAGCTTGGGGGCGGGGACAGGGACCTACGAGCAGTACTTC
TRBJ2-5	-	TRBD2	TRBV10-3	CAISPRASGLQETQYF	TGTGCCATCAGTCCTCGGGCTAGCGGCCTCCAAGAGACCCAGTACTTC
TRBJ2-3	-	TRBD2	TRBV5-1	CASRLQHRTSGGSTQYF	TGCGCCAGCAGACTCCAACACAGGACTAGCGGGGGGAGTACGCAGTATTTT
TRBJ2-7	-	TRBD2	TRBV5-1	CASSLTSLGLAGGGWLYF	TGCGCCAGCAGCTTGACGTCCCTCGGACTAGCGGGGGGAGGATGGCTGTACTTC